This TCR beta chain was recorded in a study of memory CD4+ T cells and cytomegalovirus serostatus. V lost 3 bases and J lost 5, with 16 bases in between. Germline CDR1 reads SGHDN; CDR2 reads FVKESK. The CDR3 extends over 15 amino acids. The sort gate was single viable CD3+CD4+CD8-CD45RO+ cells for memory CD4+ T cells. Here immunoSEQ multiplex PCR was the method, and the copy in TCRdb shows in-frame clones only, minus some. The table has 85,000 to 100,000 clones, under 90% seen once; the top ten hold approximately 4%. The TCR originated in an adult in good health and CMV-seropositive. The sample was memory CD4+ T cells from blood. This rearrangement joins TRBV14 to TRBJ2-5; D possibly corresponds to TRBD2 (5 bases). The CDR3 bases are TGTGCCAGCAGCCACGGATATCTACCGGGGGAGACCCAGTACTTC. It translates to CASSHGYLPGETQYF.